The clone carrying this TCR beta chain was observed at least ten times. This record belongs to a study of early T cells in non-severe SARS-CoV-2 infection. Individual cDNA molecules received unique molecular identifiers during library preparation. A single record per CDR3 protein comes from TCRdb applying MiXCR to the 5' RACE reads. The profile shows about 26,000 distinct CDR3 sequences, 4% to 5.5% of them singletons. The CDR3 runs to 12 residues. The germline V gene encodes CDR1 LGHNT and CDR2 FRNRAP. Trimming stripped 6 bases from V and 3 bases from J, with 8 bases between. Sequenced material: whole blood. The genes are TRBV12-5 and TRBJ1-2; possibly TRBD1 for D (6 bases). The sequence was collected from an adult who was a healthcare worker with PCR-confirmed SARS-CoV-2 infection or an uninfected control (not recorded which). CDR3 bases: TGTGCTAGTGGCTCAGGGGACTATGGCTACACCTTC. Its protein is CASGSGDYGYTF.